The rows below give T cell receptor beta chains drawn from one sample of a study of control samples from healthy donors and cancer patients. Assay: immunoSEQ multiplex PCR; the TCRdb copy retains only in-frame clones and omits some. The sample carries 100,000 to 150,000 clones, 90% recorded once. Input material: blood. These receptors were obtained from a man younger than 35 in good health. CDR3s include the opening cysteine and the closing phenylalanine or tryptophan. Clone size appears in some rows only: once, few, many, or a class for an expanded clone.

J: TRBJ2-7; size: NA; V: TRBV2; CDR3: CASSEGDLSRQYF
J: TRBJ2-3; size: NA; V: TRBV19; CDR3: CASSLLAESTDTQYF
J: TRBJ2-1; size: NA; V: TRBV7-8; CDR3: CASSLVRRGGFNEQFF
J: TRBJ1-1; size: NA; V: TRBV11-2; CDR3: CASSPNRDTEAFF
J: TRBJ2-7; size: NA; V: TRBV9; CDR3: CASSVGRRDDEQYF
J: TRBJ1-4; size: NA; V: TRBV2; CDR3: CASIRQAGDEKLFF
J: TRBJ1-5; size: few; V: TRBV5-1; CDR3: CASSPDGQINQPQHF
J: TRBJ1-4; size: NA; V: TRBV29-1; CDR3: CSVTGGNEKLFF
J: TRBJ1-1; size: NA; V: TRBV19; CDR3: CASSTRTGLGAEAFF
J: TRBJ1-2; size: NA; V: TRBV5-1; CDR3: CASSLDRGNGGYTF
J: TRBJ1-2; size: NA; V: TRBV2; CDR3: CASSEALPEDGYTF
J: TRBJ2-1; size: few; V: TRBV7-9; CDR3: CASSSDRAFNNEQFF
J: TRBJ1-3; size: NA; V: TRBV7-2; CDR3: CASSSQTSGGNTIYF
J: TRBJ1-3; size: NA; V: TRBV3-1/TRBV3-2; CDR3: CASSQDDYSGNTIYF
J: TRBJ2-5; size: NA; V: TRBV4-1; CDR3: CASSQLAGGPETQYF
J: TRBJ2-3; size: once; V: TRBV4-2; CDR3: CASSQILLTQIYTDTQYF
J: TRBJ1-3; size: once; V: TRBV18; CDR3: CASSLYSLERTGNTIYF
J: TRBJ2-3; size: NA; V: TRBV5-1; CDR3: CASSWASNTDTQYF
J: TRBJ2-1; size: NA; V: TRBV6-5; CDR3: CASRPLGTYNEQFF
J: TRBJ1-4; size: NA; V: TRBV3-1/TRBV3-2; CDR3: CASSQGHQLFF
J: TRBJ1-5; size: NA; V: TRBV6-1; CDR3: CASSEVGKIGNQPQHF
J: TRBJ1-3; size: NA; V: TRBV7-9; CDR3: CASSSQGAFGGNTIYF
J: TRBJ1-2; size: NA; V: TRBV12-3/TRBV12-4; CDR3: CASSPRTGNGYTF
J: TRBJ2-6; size: NA; V: TRBV11-3; CDR3: CASSFERRAGANVLTF
J: TRBJ1-2; size: NA; V: TRBV1; CDR3: CTSAPFLRGGYTF
J: TRBJ1-3; size: NA; V: TRBV3-1/TRBV3-2; CDR3: CASSVSQGVVGNTIYF
J: TRBJ1-3; size: NA; V: TRBV2; CDR3: CASSRGGEGTGNTIYF
J: TRBJ2-3; size: NA; V: TRBV27; CDR3: CASSSITSSTDTQYF
J: TRBJ2-3; size: NA; V: TRBV5-1; CDR3: CASSFGGRGDTQYF
J: TRBJ2-2; size: NA; V: TRBV6-5; CDR3: CASSRDRVTGELFF
J: TRBJ1-1; size: NA; V: TRBV27; CDR3: CASSSRTGNTEAFF
J: TRBJ2-3; size: NA; V: TRBV14; CDR3: CASSQEGQGIFQRDTDTQYF
J: TRBJ2-7; size: NA; V: TRBV7-2; CDR3: CASSLALGGAGSYEQYF
J: TRBJ1-2; size: NA; V: TRBV29-1; CDR3: CSVVVGYGYTF
J: TRBJ2-2; size: NA; V: TRBV30; CDR3: CAWSHPGVGTGELFF
J: TRBJ2-3; size: NA; V: TRBV18; CDR3: CASTTAGGTDTQYF
J: TRBJ1-4; size: NA; V: TRBV5-1; CDR3: CASRGTGNEKLFF
J: TRBJ2-1; size: NA; V: TRBV19; CDR3: CASSPRDRGYSYNEQFF
J: TRBJ1-1; size: NA; V: TRBV16; CDR3: CASSQSRIHTEAFF
J: TRBJ1-1; size: NA; V: TRBV5-1; CDR3: CASSTTDMNTEAFF
J: TRBJ1-1; size: few; V: TRBV7-9; CDR3: CASSVNKNTEAFF
J: TRBJ1-1; size: few; V: TRBV18; CDR3: CASSPTRQHTEAFF
J: TRBJ2-1; size: NA; V: TRBV5-1; CDR3: CASSLENRGEQFF
J: TRBJ1-3; size: NA; V: TRBV5-1; CDR3: CASSNTIYF
J: TRBJ1-2; size: NA; V: TRBV27; CDR3: CASSLAVNYGYTF
J: TRBJ2-3; size: once; V: TRBV4-1; CDR3: CASSQESPQGLGTDTQYF
J: TRBJ2-1; size: NA; V: TRBV30; CDR3: CAWSGDRINNEQFF
J: TRBJ2-4; size: NA; V: TRBV4-1; CDR3: CASSPLEGFGIQYF
J: TRBJ2-1; size: NA; V: TRBV10-1; CDR3: CASSVYRDGRYEQFF
J: TRBJ2-3; size: NA; V: TRBV2; CDR3: CASTRFSGGVSTDTQYF
J: TRBJ2-2; size: few; V: TRBV5-6; CDR3: CASSRHAVGTGELFF
J: TRBJ2-3; size: NA; V: TRBV12-3/TRBV12-4; CDR3: CASTLRDTQYF
J: TRBJ2-1; size: NA; V: TRBV11-3; CDR3: CASSLDSGRGSYNEQFF
J: TRBJ2-7; size: few; V: TRBV16; CDR3: CASSPDSPPEQYF
J: TRBJ2-3; size: NA; V: TRBV3-1/TRBV3-2; CDR3: CASSQDPLAWDTDTQYF
J: TRBJ2-1; size: NA; V: TRBV24-1; CDR3: CATRTLSGEQFF
J: TRBJ1-1; size: NA; V: TRBV5-4; CDR3: CASSLRGGTEAFF